This T cell receptor (beta chain) was documented in a study of T cell responses to AZD1222 COVID-19 vaccine. V lost 1 base, J lost 0 bases, and 12 bases lay in between. This CDR3 has 17 residues. Germline V gene lookup returns CDR1 LGHNA and CDR2 YSLEER. This clone showed up just once. The target antigen is unknown. Study results and caveats: Nearly half of spike-specific TCRs reportedly target variant regions that are unmutated in the B.1.351 and B.1.1.7 variants.

The repertoire was sequenced with immunoSEQ multiplex PCR; TCRdb's copy has only in-frame clones and lacks some. There are about 21,000 clones in the sample; approximately 79% occur only once, and around 41% lies in the top ten. The chain recombines TRBV4-3 with TRBJ2-2, with D perhaps TRBD2 (6 bases). The sample consisted of peripheral blood, taken on day 0 of AZD1222 vaccination. The TCR comes from an adult in good health. This CDR3 is CASSQGGDSANTGELFF. The CDR3 DNA follows: TGCGCCAGCAGCCAAGGGGGGGACTCTGCGAACACCGGGGAGCTGTTTTTT.